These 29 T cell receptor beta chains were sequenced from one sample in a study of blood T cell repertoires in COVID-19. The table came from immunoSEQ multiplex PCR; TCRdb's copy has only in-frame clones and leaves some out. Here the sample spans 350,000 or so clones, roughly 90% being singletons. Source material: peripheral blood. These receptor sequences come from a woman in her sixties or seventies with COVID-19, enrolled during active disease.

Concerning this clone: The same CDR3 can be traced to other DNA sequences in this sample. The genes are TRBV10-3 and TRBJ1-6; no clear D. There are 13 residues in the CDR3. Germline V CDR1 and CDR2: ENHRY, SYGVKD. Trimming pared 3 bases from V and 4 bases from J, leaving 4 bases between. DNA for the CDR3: TGTGCCATCAGTGACAGTTATAATTCACCCCTCCACTTT. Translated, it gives CAISDSYNSPLHF.

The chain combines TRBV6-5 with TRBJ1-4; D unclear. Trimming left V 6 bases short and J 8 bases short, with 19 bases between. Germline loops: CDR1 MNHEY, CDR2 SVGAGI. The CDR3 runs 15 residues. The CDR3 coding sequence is TGTGCCAGCAGCCCCGCGGGAGGGATCGACGAAAAACTGTTTTTT. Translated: CASSPAGGIDEKLFF.

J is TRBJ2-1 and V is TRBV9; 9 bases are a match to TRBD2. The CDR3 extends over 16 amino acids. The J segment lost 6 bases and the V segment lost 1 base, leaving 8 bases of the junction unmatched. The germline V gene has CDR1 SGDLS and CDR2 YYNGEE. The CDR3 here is CASSVRGSGGRNEQFF. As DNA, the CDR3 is TGTGCCAGCAGCGTACGGGGTAGCGGGGGCCGCAATGAGCAGTTCTTC.

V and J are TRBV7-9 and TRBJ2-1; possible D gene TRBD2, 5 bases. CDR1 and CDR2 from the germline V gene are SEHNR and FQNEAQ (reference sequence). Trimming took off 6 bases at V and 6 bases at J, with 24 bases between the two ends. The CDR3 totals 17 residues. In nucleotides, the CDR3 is TGTGCCAGCAGATCCGACCTCGGGATCCCGGTTTCCAATGAGCAGTTCTTC. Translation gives CASRSDLGIPVSNEQFF.

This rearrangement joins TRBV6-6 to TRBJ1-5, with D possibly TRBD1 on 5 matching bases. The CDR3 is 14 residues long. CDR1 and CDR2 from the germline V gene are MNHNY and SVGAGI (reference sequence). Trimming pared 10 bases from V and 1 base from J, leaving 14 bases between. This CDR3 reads CATWGGGSNQPQHF. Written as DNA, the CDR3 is TGTGCCACCTGGGGCGGAGGGAGCAATCAGCCCCAGCATTTT.

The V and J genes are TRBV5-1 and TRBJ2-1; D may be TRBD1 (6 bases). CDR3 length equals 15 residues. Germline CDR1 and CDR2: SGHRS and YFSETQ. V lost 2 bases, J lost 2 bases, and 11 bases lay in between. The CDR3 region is CASSLQGYPYNEQFF. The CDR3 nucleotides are TGCGCCAGCAGCTTACAGGGCTATCCCTACAATGAGCAGTTCTTC.

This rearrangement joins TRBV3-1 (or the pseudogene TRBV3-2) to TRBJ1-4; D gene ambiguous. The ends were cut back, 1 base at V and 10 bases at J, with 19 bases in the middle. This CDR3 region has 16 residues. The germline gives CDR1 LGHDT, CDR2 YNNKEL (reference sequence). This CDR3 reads CASSQGLDVGRGKLFF. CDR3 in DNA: TGTGCCAGCAGCCAAGGTCTGGACGTTGGTCGGGGAAAACTGTTTTTT.

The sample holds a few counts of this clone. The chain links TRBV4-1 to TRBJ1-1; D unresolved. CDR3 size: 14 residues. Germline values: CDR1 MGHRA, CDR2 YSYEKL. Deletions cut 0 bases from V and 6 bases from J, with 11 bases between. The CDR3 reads CASSQELIGSEAFF. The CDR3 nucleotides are TGCGCCAGCAGCCAAGAACTGATCGGGTCTGAAGCTTTCTTT.

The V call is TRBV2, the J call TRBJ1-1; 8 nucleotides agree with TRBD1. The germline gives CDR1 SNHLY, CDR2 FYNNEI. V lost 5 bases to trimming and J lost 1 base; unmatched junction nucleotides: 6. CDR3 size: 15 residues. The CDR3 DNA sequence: TGTGCCAGCAGTCCCCCGACAGGGGCGAACACTGAAGCTTTCTTT. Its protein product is CASSPPTGANTEAFF.

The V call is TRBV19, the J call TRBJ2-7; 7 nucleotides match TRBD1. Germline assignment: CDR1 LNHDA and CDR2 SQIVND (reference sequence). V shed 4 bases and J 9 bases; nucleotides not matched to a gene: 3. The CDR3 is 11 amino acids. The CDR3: CASSRGGVQYF. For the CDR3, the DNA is TGTGCCAGTAGTAGAGGGGGCGTGCAGTACTTC.

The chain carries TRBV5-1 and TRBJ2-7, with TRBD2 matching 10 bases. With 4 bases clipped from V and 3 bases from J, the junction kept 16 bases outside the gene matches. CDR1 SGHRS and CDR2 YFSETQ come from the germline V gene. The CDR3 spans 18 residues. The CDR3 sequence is CASSLSGTSAGLGYEQYF. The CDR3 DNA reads TGCGCCAGCAGCCTATCCGGGACTAGCGCTGGGTTGGGCTACGAGCAGTACTTC.

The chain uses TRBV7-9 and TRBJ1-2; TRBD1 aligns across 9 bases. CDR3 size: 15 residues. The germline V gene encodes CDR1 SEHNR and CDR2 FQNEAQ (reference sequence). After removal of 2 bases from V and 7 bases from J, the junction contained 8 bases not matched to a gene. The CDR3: CASSLNSGTGSGYTF. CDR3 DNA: TGTGCCAGCAGCTTAAATAGTGGGACAGGGAGTGGCTACACCTTC.

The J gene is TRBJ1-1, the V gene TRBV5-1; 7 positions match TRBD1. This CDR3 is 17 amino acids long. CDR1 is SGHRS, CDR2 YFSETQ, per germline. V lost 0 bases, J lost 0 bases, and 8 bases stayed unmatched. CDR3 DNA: TGCGCCAGCAGCTTGGCCAGGGGGGCGGACTTGAACACTGAAGCTTTCTTT. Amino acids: CASSLARGADLNTEAFF.

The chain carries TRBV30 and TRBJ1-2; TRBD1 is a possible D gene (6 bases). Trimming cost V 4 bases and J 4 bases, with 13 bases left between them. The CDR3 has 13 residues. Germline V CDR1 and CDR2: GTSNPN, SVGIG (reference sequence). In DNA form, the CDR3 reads TGTGCCTGGACAGGGGTTAAGGGCTATGGCTACACCTTC. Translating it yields CAWTGVKGYGYTF.

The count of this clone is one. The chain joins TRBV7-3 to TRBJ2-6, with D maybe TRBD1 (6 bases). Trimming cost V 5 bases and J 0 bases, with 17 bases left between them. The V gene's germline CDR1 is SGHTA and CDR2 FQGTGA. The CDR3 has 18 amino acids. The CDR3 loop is CASSKQGLSLSGANVLTF. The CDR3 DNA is TGTGCCAGCAGCAAACAGGGATTAAGCCTCTCTGGGGCCAACGTCCTGACTTTC.

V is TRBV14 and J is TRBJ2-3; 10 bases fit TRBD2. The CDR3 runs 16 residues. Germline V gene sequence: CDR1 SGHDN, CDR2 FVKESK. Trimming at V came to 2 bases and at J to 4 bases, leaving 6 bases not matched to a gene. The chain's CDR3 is CASSQLAGVLPDTQYF. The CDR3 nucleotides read TGTGCCAGCAGCCAACTAGCGGGGGTACTCCCAGATACGCAGTATTTT.

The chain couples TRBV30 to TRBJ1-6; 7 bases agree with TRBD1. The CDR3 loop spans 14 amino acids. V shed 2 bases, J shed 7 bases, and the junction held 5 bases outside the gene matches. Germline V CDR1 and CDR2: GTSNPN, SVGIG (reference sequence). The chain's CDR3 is CAWSIPGQNSPLHF. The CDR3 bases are TGTGCCTGGAGTATACCGGGACAGAATTCACCCCTCCACTTT.

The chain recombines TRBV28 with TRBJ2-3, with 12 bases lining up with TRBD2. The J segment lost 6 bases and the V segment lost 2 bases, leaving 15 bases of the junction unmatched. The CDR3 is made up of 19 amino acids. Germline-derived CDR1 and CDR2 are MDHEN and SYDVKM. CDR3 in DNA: TGTGCCAGCAGTTTAATGCGATGGCCTAGCGGGGGGGCACCCGATACGCAGTATTTT. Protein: CASSLMRWPSGGAPDTQYF. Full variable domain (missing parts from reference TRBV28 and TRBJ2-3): DVKVTQSSRYLVKRTGEKVFLECVQDMDHENMFWYRQDPGLGLRLIYFSYDVKMKEKGDIPEGYSVSREKKERFSLILESASTNQTSMYLCASSLMRWPSGGAPDTQYFGPGTRLTVL.

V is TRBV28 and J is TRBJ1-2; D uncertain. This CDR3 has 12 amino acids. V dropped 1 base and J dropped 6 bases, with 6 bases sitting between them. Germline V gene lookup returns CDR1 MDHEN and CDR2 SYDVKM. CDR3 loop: CASSLYEDGYTF. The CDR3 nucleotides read TGTGCCAGCAGTTTATACGAGGATGGCTACACCTTC.

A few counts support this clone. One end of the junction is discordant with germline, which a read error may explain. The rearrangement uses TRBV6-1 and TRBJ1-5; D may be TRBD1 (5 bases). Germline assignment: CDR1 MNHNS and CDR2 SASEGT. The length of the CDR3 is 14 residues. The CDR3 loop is CASSEARGYQPQHF. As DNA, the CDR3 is TGTGCCAGCAGCGAAGCCCGGGGGTATCAGCCCCAGCATTTT.

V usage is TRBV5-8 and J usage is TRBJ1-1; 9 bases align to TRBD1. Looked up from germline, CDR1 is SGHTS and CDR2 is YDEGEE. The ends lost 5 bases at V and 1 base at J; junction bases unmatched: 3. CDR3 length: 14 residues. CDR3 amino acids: CASRPDRGNTEAFF. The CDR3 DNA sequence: TGTGCCAGCAGGCCGGACAGGGGGAACACTGAAGCTTTCTTT.

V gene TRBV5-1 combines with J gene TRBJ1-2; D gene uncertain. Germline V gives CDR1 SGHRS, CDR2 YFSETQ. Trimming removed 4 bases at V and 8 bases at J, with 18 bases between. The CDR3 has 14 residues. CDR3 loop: CASSREGEARGYTF. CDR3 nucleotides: TGCGCCAGCAGCCGGGAGGGTGAGGCCCGAGGCTACACCTTC. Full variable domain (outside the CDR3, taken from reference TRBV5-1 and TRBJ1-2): KAGVTQTPRYLIKTRGQQVTLSCSPISGHRSVSWYQQTPGQGLQFLFEYFSETQRNKGNFPGRFSGRQFSNSRSEMNVSTLELGDSALYLCASSREGEARGYTFGSGTRLTVV.

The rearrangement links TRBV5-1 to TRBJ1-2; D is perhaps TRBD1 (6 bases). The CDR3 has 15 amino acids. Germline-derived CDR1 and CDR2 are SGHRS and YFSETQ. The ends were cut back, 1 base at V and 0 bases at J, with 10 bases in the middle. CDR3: CASSLLGATNYGYTF. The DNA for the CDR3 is TGCGCCAGCAGCTTGTTGGGGGCGACTAACTATGGCTACACCTTC.

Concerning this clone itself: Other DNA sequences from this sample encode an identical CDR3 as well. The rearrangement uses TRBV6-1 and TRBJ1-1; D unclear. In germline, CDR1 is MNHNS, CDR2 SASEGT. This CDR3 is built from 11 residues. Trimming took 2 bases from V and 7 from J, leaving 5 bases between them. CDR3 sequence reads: CASSERSEAFF. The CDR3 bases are TGTGCCAGCAGTGAAAGGAGTGAAGCTTTCTTT.

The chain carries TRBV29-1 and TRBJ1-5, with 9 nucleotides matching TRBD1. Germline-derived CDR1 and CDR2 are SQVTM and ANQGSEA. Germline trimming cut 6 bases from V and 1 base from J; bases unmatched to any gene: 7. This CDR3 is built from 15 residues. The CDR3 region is CSVTQDRGSNQPQHF. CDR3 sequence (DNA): TGCAGCGTGACCCAGGACAGGGGAAGCAATCAGCCCCAGCATTTT.

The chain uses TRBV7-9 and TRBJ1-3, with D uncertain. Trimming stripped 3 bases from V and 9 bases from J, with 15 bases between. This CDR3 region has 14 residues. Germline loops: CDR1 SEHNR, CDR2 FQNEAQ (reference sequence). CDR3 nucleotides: TGTGCCAGCAGCTTCCCTGTCCTCTCAGGCACCATATATTTT. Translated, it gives CASSFPVLSGTIYF.

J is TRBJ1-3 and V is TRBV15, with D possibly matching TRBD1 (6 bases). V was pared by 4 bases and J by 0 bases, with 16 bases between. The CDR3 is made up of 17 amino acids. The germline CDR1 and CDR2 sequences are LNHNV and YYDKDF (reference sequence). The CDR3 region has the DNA TGTGCCACCAGCAAGGGACACTCCGGAGTCTCTGGAAACACCATATATTTT. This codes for CATSKGHSGVSGNTIYF.

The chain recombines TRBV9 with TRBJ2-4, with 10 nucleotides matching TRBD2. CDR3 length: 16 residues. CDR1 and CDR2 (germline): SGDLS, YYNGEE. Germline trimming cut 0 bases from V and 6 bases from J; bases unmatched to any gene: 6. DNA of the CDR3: TGTGCCAGCAGCGTAGGGGATAGCGGGGGGTTAAACATTCAGTACTTC. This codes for CASSVGDSGGLNIQYF. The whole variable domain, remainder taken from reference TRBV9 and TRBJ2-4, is DSGVTQTPKHLITATGQRVTLRCSPRSGDLSVYWYQQSLDQGLQFLIQYYNGEERAKGNILERFSAQQFPDLHSELNLSSLELGDSALYFCASSVGDSGGLNIQYFGAGTRLSVL.

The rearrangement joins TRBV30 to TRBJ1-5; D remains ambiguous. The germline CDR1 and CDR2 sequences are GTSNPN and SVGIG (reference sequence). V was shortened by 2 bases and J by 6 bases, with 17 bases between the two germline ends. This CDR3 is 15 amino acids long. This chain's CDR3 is CAWSNGGRLGQPQHF. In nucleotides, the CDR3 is TGTGCCTGGAGTAACGGCGGTCGGTTAGGTCAGCCCCAGCATTTT.